This T cell receptor beta chain was observed in a study of T cell responses to AZD1222 COVID-19 vaccine. Study results and limitations: The reported proportion of spike-specific TCRs targeting unmutated variant regions was nearly half. Spike-specific TCR breadth and depth were elevated following two AZD1222 doses. At baseline, seropositivity was found in only a handful of AZD1222 recipients.

The table came from immunoSEQ multiplex PCR; TCRdb's copy has only in-frame clones and leaves some out. The data show some 22,000 clones, 82% seen once. Trimming shortened V by 1 base and J by 5 bases, and 15 bases separated the two germline ends. The CDR3 is 16 residues long. Looked up from germline, CDR1 is KGHSH and CDR2 is LQKENI. On this clone itself: Its antigen is still unknown.

Sequencing was performed on peripheral blood, taken on day 0 of AZD1222 vaccination. The sequence derives from an adult in good health. This rearrangement joins TRBV18 to TRBJ1-5; possibly TRBD1 for D (5 bases). CDR3 sequence (DNA): TGTGCCAGCTCACCACAAGCCGGGACGGTGGATCAGCCCCAGCATTTT. Translated: CASSPQAGTVDQPQHF.